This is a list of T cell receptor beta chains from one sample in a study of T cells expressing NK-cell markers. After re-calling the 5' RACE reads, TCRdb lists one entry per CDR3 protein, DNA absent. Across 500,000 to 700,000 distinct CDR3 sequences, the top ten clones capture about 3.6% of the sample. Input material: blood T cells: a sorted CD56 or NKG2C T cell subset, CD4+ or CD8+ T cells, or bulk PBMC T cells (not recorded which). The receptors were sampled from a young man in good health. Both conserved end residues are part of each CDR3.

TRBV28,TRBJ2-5,CASGEAYQETQYF
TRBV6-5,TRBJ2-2,CASSLLETGELFF
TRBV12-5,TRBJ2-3,CASASGTEDTQYF
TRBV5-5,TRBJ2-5,CASSLMRWNQETQYF
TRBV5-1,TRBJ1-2,CASSFSGTNYGYTF
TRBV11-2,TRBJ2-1,CASSRAGIGSCNEQFF
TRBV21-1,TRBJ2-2,CASSSWGAGETGELFF
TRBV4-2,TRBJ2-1,CASSVPSDRGWFF
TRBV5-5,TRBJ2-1,CATARGQAYNEQFF
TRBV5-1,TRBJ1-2,CASSSSVDYGYTF
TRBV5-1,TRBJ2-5,CASSPHLVGETQYF
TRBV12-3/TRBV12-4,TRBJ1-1,CASSRDSAGTEAFF
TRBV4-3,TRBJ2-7,CASSQDPQNSYEQYF
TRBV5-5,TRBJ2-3,CASSFGRIRDTQYF
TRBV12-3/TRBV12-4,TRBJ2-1,CASSFIWRGGSYNEQFF
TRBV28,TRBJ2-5,CASITDRAIQETQYF
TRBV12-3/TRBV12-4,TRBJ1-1,CASSFASRRVGEAFF